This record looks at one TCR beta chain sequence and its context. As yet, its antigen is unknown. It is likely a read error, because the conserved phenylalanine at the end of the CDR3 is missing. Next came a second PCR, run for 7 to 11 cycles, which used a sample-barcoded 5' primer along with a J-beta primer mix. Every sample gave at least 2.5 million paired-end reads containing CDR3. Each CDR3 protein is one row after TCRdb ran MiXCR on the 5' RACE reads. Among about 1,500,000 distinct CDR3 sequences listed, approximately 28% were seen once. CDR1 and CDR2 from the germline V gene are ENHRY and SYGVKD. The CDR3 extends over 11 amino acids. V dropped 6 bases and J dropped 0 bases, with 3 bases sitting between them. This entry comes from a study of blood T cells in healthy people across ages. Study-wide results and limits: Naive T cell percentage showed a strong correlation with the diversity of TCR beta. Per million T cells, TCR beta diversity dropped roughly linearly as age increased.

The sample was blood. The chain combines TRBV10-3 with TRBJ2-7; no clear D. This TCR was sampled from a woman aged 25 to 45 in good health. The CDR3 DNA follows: TGTGCCATCAGCGGCTCCTACGAGCAGTACTCC. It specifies CAISGSYEQYS.